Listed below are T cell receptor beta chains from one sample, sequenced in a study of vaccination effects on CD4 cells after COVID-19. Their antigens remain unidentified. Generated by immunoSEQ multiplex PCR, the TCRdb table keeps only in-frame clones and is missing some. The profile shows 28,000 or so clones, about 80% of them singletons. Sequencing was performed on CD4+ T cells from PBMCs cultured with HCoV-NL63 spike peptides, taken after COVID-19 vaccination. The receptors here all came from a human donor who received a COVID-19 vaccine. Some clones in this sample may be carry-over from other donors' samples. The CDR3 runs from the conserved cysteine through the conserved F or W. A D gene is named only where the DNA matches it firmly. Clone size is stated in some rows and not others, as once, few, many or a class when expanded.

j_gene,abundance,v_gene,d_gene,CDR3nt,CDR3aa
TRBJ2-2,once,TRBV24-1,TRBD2,TGTGCCACCAGTGACGGACTAGACAGGAACACCGGGGAGCTGTTTTTT,CATSDGLDRNTGELFF
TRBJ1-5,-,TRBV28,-,TGTGCCAGCAGTTCCCCTCAAGGCGGCAATCAGCCCCAGCATTTT,CASSSPQGGNQPQHF
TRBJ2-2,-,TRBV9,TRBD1,TGTGCCAGCAGCGACAGGGGCAGGGGGCCGGCCGGGGAGCTGTTTTTT,CASSDRGRGPAGELFF
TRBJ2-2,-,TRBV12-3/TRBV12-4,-,TGTGCCGCCCAGGGGACCGGGGAGCTGTTTTTT,CAAQGTGELFF
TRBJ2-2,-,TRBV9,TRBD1,TGTGCCAGCAGCACTGGGACAGCGAACACCGGGGAGCTGTTTTTT,CASSTGTANTGELFF
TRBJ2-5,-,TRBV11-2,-,TGTGCCAGCAGCTTAGGTGTGGGGGGGCCCGGAGAGACCCAGTACTTC,CASSLGVGGPGETQYF
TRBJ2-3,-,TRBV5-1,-,TGCGCCAGCAGCACGCGAGGGGAAAGCACAGATACGCAGTATTTT,CASSTRGESTDTQYF
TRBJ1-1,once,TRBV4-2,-,TGTGCCAGCAGCCGATCAGGGGACACTGAAGCTTTCTTT,CASSRSGDTEAFF
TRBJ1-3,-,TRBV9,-,TGTGCCAGCAGCTACCAGGGGATCTCTGGAAACACCATATATTTT,CASSYQGISGNTIYF
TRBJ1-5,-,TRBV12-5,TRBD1,TGTGCTAGTGGTTCGACAGGGGATGGTTCCATCCCTTTCACCGGTAGCAATCAGCCCCAGCATTTT,CASGSTGDGSIPFTGSNQPQHF
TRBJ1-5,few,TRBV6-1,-,TGTGCCAGCAATGAACAGGGTCTAGGCAATCAGCCCCAGCATTTT,CASNEQGLGNQPQHF
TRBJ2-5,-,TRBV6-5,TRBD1,TGTGCCAGCAGCGGACAGGGCTCTACGGCCCAGTACTTC,CASSGQGSTAQYF
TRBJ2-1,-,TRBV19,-,TGTGCCAGTAGATTAGACACCCTCTACGGCAATGAGCAGTTCTTC,CASRLDTLYGNEQFF
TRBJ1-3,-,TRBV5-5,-,TGTGCCAGCAGCGGTGGAACCCCAGGGCCCGGAAACACCATATATTTT,CASSGGTPGPGNTIYF
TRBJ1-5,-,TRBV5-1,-,TGCGCCAGCAGCTTAACCCACGGGAACAATCAGCCCCAGCATTTT,CASSLTHGNNQPQHF
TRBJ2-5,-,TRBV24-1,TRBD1,TGTGCCACCAGTGATTTGCCGGGACAGGGCCAAGAGACCCAGTACTTC,CATSDLPGQGQETQYF
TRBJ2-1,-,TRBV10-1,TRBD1,TGCGCCAGCAGTTGGGACAGGGACCTGAATGAGCAGTTCTTC,CASSWDRDLNEQFF
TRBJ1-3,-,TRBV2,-,TGTGCCAGCAGAGAACAGTCGAGCTCTGGAAACACCATATATTTT,CASREQSSSGNTIYF
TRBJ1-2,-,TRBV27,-,TGTGCCAGCAGTTTAAGGGGCAGGGACTATGGCTACACCTTC,CASSLRGRDYGYTF
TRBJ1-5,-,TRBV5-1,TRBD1,TGCGCCAGCAGAGGACAGGGAGATCAGCCCCAGCATTTT,CASRGQGDQPQHF
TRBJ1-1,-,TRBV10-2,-,TGCGCCAGCAAGGTTCGGGGGATGAACACTGAAGCTTTCTTT,CASKVRGMNTEAFF
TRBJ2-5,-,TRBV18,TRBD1,TGTGCCAGCTCACCTGGGACAGTTCAAGAGACCCAGTACTTC,CASSPGTVQETQYF
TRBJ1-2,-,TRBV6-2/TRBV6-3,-,TGTGCCAGCCGCCTTCATGGGGCCGTCTATGGCTACACCTTC,CASRLHGAVYGYTF
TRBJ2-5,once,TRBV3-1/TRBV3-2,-,TGTGCCAGCAGCTCCCTCCCGACCGCGGGGCCAGAGACCCAGTACTTC,CASSSLPTAGPETQYF
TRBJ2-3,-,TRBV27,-,TGTGCCAGCAGTTTCCGATTCGGGCACACAGATACGCAGTATTTT,CASSFRFGHTDTQYF
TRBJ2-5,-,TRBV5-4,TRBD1,TGTGCCAGCAGCAGTACAGGGGCAAGGGCCCAGTACTTC,CASSSTGARAQYF
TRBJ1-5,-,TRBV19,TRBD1,TGTGCCAGTAGTATTAATGACAGGGGGTCTCGTCAGCCCCAGCATTTT,CASSINDRGSRQPQHF
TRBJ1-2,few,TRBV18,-,TGTGCCAGCTCACCAACAGGACCCTATGGCTACACCTTC,CASSPTGPYGYTF